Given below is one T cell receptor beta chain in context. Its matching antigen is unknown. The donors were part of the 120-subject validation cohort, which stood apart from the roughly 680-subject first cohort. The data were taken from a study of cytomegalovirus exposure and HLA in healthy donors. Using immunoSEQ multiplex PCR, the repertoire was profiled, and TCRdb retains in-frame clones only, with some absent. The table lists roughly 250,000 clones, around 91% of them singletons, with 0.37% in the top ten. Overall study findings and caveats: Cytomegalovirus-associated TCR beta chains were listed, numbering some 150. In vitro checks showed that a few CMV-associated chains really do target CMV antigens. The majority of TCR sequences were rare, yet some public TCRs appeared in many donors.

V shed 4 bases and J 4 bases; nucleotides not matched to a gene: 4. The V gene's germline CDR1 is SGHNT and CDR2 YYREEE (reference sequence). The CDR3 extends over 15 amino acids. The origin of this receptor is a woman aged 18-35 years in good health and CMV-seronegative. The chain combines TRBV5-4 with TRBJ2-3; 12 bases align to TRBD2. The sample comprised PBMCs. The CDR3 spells CASSHLAGGADTQYF. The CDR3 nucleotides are TGTGCCAGCAGCCATCTAGCGGGGGGGGCAGATACGCAGTATTTT. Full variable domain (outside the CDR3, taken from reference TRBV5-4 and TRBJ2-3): ETGVTQSPTHLIKTRGQQVTLRCSSQSGHNTVSWYQQALGQGPQFIFQYYREEENGRGNFPPRFSGLQFPNYSSELNVNALELDDSALYLCASSHLAGGADTQYFGPGTRLTVL.